The rows below give T cell receptor beta chains drawn from one sample of a study of cytomegalovirus exposure and HLA in healthy donors. Clones were sequenced by immunoSEQ multiplex PCR, and TCRdb holds only the in-frame ones, with some missing. Across roughly 73,000 clones, the top ten clones capture approximately 15% of the sample. The sequenced sample was PBMCs. Source of these receptors: a man aged 50-60 years in good health and CMV-seropositive. Each CDR3 is given without its conserved first and last residue. D genes are given only for firm matches.

d_gene | v_gene | CDR3aa
NA | TRBV29-1 | SVLTGYSNQPQH
NA | TRBV6-5 | ASSLTAHGNQPQH
TRBD1 | TRBV6-5 | ASSRGQGDEKLF
NA | TRBV27 | ASSLNAYSNQPQH
TRBD2 | TRBV5-6 | ASSPGLGAWNEQF
TRBD1 | TRBV11-2 | ASSFDRGFNEQY
NA | TRBV7-9 | ASSIATGRPDYGYT
TRBD1 | TRBV5-1 | ASSLYRGLTEAF
TRBD1 | TRBV6-4 | ASSRDRGTGELF
TRBD1 | TRBV6-5 | ASSLGTATDTQY
TRBD1 | TRBV5-1 | ASSLQGAQNEQY
TRBD1 | TRBV6-4 | ASSDGDRESTEAF
TRBD1 | TRBV10-1 | ASSVEGQGTDTQY
TRBD1 | TRBV5-4 | ASSKSESGTGVGYT
TRBD1 | TRBV28 | ASSSKDRPDFTEAF
TRBD1 | TRBV5-4 | ASSSIRDSHGYT
NA | TRBV5-1 | ASSLESAGKVF